This T cell receptor (beta chain) was sequenced in a study of response to subunit inactivated influenza vaccine. TCRdb analysed the RT-PCR reads with MiXCR anew, one entry per CDR3 protein. The sample has about 520,000 distinct CDR3 sequences, under 8.5% seen once; the top ten hold around 13%. The CDR3 runs to 15 residues. The V and J ends lost 6 bases and 0 bases respectively, with 18 bases between them. Germline V gene sequence: CDR1 DFQATT, CDR2 SNEGSKA (reference sequence). To note about this clonotype: Its antigen is currently unknown.

Study results and limitations: With each seasonal influenza vaccination, the authors suggested, few new T cells are recruited.

This clonotype was sampled from a man between 45 and 75 years old who received an inactivated influenza vaccine. The chain recombines TRBV20-1 with TRBJ2-7, with D possibly matching TRBD2 (5 bases). Source: PBMCs from blood, taken about 24 months after vaccination. CDR3 amino acids: CSATRGLQSSYEQYF. Written as DNA, the CDR3 is TGCAGTGCCACACGGGGTCTGCAGAGCTCCTACGAGCAGTACTTC.